This TCR beta chain is drawn from a study of neurological immune-mediated disorders. Findings and caveats of the study: The study found no CDR3 amino acid sequences shared by expanded clones across subjects, suggesting private repertoires in all groups.

This clonotype was detected many times. Its antigen is not identified. Losses at the gene ends were 4 bases for V and 0 bases for J; bases not matched to a gene: 3. CDR1 and CDR2 from the germline V gene are DFQATT and SNEGSKA (reference sequence). The CDR3 covers 14 residues. The team produced cDNA through 5'RACE using 10-nucleotide random UMIs. TCRdb passed the 5' RACE reads through MiXCR, listing each CDR3 protein once. The table lists fewer than 30,000 distinct CDR3 sequences, about 13% of them singletons. The origin of this receptor is a woman aged 55-69 years with HTLV-1-associated myelopathy (HAM/TSP). The sequenced sample was PBMCs. The rearrangement links TRBV20-1 to TRBJ2-3; 8 bases match TRBD2. CDR3 amino acids: CSATSGYSTDTQYF. The CDR3 DNA reads as TGCAGTGCTACTAGCGGGTATAGCACAGATACGCAGTATTTT.